This paragraph covers one T cell receptor beta chain sequence. The antigen remains undetermined. The entry originates in a study of cytomegalovirus exposure and HLA in healthy donors. Overall study: Earlier findings included 117 million unique TCR beta sequences obtained from 150 million to 200 million T cells. HLA-typed donors contributed some 85 million unique TCRs, which were held in an early data release.

The PCR contained 60 Vbeta and 13 Jbeta primers. The assay was immunoSEQ multiplex PCR, and TCRdb's table has in-frame clones only and misses some. Of under 130,000 clones listed, around 70% are singletons. Overall study results and limits: A later analysis reportedly found that, within productive TCRs, an Asian-associated ancestry cluster had fewer N-insertions than the mean observed across the roughly 730 donors. An observed cluster of highly shared sequence variants was recorded as a likely sequencing artifact.

The TCR comes from a man aged 40-50 years in good health and CMV-seronegative. The source material was PBMCs.

Written as DNA, the CDR3 is TGCAGCGCTGATCCGCGGAGCTTCTCCGAAGCTTTCTTT. Amino acid sequence: CSADPRSFSEAFF. The J gene is TRBJ1-1, the V gene TRBV29-1; D is undetermined. Trimming took 7 bases from V and 8 from J, leaving 20 bases between them. This CDR3 has 13 amino acids. From germline, CDR1 is SQVTM and CDR2 ANQGSEA.